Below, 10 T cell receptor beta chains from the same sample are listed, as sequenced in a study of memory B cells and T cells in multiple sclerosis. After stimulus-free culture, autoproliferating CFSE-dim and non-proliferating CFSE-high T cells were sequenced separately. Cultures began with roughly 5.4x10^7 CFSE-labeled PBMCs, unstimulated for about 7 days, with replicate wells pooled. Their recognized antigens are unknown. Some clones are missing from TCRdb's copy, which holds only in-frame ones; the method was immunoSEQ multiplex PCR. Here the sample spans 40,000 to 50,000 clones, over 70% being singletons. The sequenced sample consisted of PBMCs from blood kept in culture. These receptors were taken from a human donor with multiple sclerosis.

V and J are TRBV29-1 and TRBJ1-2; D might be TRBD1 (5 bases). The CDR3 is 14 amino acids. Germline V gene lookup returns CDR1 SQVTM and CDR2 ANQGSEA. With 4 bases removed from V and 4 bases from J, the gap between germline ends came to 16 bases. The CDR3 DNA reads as TGCAGCGTTGTTCAGGGCAGCGCAATCTATGGCTACACCTTC. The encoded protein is CSVVQGSAIYGYTF.

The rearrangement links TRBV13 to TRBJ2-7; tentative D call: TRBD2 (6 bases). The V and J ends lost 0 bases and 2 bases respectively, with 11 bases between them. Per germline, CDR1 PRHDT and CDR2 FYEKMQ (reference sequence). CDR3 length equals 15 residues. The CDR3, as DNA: TGTGCCAGCAGCTTAGGCCGGGGGTACCCCTACGAGCAGTACTTC. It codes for CASSLGRGYPYEQYF.

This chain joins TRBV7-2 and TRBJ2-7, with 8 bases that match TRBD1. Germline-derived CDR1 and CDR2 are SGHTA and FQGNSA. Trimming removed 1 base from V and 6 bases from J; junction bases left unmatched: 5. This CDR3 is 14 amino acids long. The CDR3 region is CASSLGDRLSEQYF. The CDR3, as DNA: TGTGCCAGCAGCTTAGGGGACAGGCTAAGCGAGCAGTACTTC.

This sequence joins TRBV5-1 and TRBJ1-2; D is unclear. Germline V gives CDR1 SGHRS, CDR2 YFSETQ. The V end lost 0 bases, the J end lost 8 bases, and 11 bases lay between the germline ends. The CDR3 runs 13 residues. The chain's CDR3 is CASSLETSDGYTF. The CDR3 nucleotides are TGCGCCAGCAGCTTGGAGACCAGCGACGGCTACACCTTC.

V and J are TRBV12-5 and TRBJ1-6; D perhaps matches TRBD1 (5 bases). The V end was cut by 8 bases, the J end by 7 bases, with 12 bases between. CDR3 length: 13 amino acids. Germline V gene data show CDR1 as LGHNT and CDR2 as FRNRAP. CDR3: CASSPGNNSPLHF. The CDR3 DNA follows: TGTGCTAGTTCTCCAGGGAACAATTCACCCCTCCACTTT. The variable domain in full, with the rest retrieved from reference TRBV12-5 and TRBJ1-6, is DARVTQTPRHKVTEMGQEVTMRCQPILGHNTVFWYRQTMMQGLELLAYFRNRAPLDDSGMPKDRFSAEMPDATLATLKIQPSEPRDSAVYFCASSPGNNSPLHFGNGTRLTVT.

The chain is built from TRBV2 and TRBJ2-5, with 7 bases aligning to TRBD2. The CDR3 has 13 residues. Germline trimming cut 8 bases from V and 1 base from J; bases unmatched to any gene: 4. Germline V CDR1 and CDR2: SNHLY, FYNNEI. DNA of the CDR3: TGTGCCAGCTCCGGACTAGTCCAAGAGACCCAGTACTTC. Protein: CASSGLVQETQYF.

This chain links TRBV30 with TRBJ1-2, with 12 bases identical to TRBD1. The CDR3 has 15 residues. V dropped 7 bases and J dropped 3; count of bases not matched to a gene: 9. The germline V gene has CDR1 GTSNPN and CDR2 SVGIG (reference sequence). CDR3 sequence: CASTTGTGGDYGYTF. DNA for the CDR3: TGTGCCTCCACTACCGGGACAGGGGGCGACTATGGCTACACCTTC.

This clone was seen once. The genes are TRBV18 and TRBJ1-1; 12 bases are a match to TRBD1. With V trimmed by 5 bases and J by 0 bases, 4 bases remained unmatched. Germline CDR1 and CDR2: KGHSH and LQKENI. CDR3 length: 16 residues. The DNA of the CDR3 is TGTGCCAGCTCAACCGGGACAGGGGGCATGAACACTGAAGCTTTCTTT. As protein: CASSTGTGGMNTEAFF.

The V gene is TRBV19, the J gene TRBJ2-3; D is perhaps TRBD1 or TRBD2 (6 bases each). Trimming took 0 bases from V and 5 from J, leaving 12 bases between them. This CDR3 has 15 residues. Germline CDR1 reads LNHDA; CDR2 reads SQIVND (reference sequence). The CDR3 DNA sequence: TGTGCCAGTAGTATAGATGGCAGGGGAGGAGATACGCAGTATTTT. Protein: CASSIDGRGGDTQYF.

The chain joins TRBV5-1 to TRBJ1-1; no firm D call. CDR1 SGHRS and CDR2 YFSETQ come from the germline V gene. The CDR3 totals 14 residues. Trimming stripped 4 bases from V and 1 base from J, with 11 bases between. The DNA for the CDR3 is TGCGCCAGCAGCCAAGACACCCCGAACACTGAAGCTTTCTTT. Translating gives CASSQDTPNTEAFF.